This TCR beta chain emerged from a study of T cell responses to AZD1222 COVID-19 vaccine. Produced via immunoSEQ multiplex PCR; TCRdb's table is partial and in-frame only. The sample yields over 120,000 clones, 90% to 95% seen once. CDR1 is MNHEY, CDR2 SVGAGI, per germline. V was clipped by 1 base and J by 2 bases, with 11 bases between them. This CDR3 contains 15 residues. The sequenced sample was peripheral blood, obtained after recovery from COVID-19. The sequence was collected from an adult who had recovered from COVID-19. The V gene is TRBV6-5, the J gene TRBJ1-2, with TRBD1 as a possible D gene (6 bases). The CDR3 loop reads CASSYWATGNYGYTF. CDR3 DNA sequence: TGTGCCAGCAGTTACTGGGCCACAGGGAACTATGGCTACACCTTC.